The rows below give T cell receptor beta chains drawn from one sample of a study of PD-L1 blockade in urothelial cancer. Some clones are missing from TCRdb's copy, which holds only in-frame ones; the method was immunoSEQ multiplex PCR. The data hold 45,000 to 65,000 clones, with approximately 87% observed a single time. This specimen consisted of PBMCs, obtained around atezolizumab (anti-PD-L1) treatment. The receptors here all came from a man between 35 and 55 years old with urothelial cancer. CDR3s include the opening cysteine and the closing phenylalanine or tryptophan. The D gene is left open where the match is weak. Not every row has a clone size; where given, it reads once, few, many or a size class.

abundance	d_gene	len	v_gene	j_gene	CDR3nt	CDR3aa
NA	TRBD1	15	TRBV4-3	TRBJ2-7	TGCGCCAGCAGCCAAGAATGGGACAGGGCCTACGAGCAGTACTTC	CASSQEWDRAYEQYF
once	TRBD1	16	TRBV5-1	TRBJ1-5	TGCGCCAGCAGCCTAGCCGGGACAGGCCTCAATCAGCCCCAGCATTTT	CASSLAGTGLNQPQHF
NA	TRBD1	15	TRBV6-1	TRBJ2-2	TGTGCCAGCAGTGTGGACAGGGGCGGCACCGGGGAGCTGTTTTTT	CASSVDRGGTGELFF
NA	TRBD2	16	TRBV11-2	TRBJ2-7	TGTGCCAGCAGCTTAGGGAGACTAGCAGGGTCAGACGAGCAGTACTTC	CASSLGRLAGSDEQYF
NA	NA	14	TRBV5-1	TRBJ1-1	TGCGCCAGCAGCTTGGAGGCAGGGTGGACTGAAGCTTTCTTT	CASSLEAGWTEAFF
NA	TRBD1	18	TRBV10-3	TRBJ2-2	TGTGCCATCAGTGGAGTTTCAGCGAGACAGGGCAACACCGGGGAGCTGTTTTTT	CAISGVSARQGNTGELFF
NA	NA	12	TRBV30	TRBJ1-2	TGTGCCTGGAGTGGGGGGCCGGGTGGCTACACCTTC	CAWSGGPGGYTF
NA	NA	15	TRBV4-1	TRBJ2-4	TGCGCCAGCAGCCAGCTACCGCTCCAGACAGAATGGAAGTACTTC	CASSQLPLQTEWKYF
NA	NA	14	TRBV7-2	TRBJ1-2	TGTGCCAGCAGCCTTGCTACAGGGTCCATGGGCTACACCTTC	CASSLATGSMGYTF
NA	TRBD2	18	TRBV7-9	TRBJ2-7	TGTGCCAGCAGCTTAGGAGGGACTAGCGGGGGGAGCTCCTACGAGCAGTACTTC	CASSLGGTSGGSSYEQYF
NA	TRBD1	14	TRBV5-1	TRBJ1-1	TGCGCCAGCAGCACGGGGACAGTCGGACCTGAAGCTTTCTTT	CASSTGTVGPEAFF
NA	TRBD1	12	TRBV28	TRBJ2-7	TGTGCCAGCGTAGGACAGGGTTACGAGCAGTACTTC	CASVGQGYEQYF
NA	TRBD1	14	TRBV11-2	TRBJ2-5	TGTGCCAGCAGCGACAGACAGGGGCGGGAGACCCAGTACTTC	CASSDRQGRETQYF
NA	TRBD1	13	TRBV2	TRBJ2-4	TGTGCCAGCAGTGGGGGACAGGGAGTGACCCCCCACTTC	CASSGGQGVTPHF
NA	NA	14	TRBV6-1	TRBJ2-3	TGTGCCAGCAGTGATGGACACCCCAGGGATACGCAGTATTTT	CASSDGHPRDTQYF
NA	TRBD2	17	TRBV7-2	TRBJ2-3	TGTGCCAGCAGCCCTGGGACTAGCCGGGGTGGAACGTATACGCAGTATTTT	CASSPGTSRGGTYTQYF
NA	NA	11	TRBV18	TRBJ1-1	TGTGCCAGTCGAAGGGGCGATGAAGCTTTCTTT	CASRRGDEAFF
NA	TRBD1	15	TRBV19	TRBJ2-7	TGTGCCAGTAGTATTCCGGGACAGACCTCCTACGAGCAGTACTTC	CASSIPGQTSYEQYF
NA	NA	17	TRBV5-1	TRBJ2-1	TGCGCCAGCAGCTTGGAAGCCGGGAGTAACCTCTACAATGAGCAGTTCTTC	CASSLEAGSNLYNEQFF
NA	NA	11	TRBV30	TRBJ2-7	TGTGCCTGGAGCGTAGCCTACGAGCAGTACTTC	CAWSVAYEQYF
NA	NA	18	TRBV4-1	TRBJ1-2	TGCGCCAGCAGCCAGGGCCCAATGGGGGGGCGGCGGGACTATGGCTACACCTTC	CASSQGPMGGRRDYGYTF
NA	NA	14	TRBV27	TRBJ1-1	TGTGCCAGCAGTTTTAGGGGACAACCAGACGAAGCTTTCTTT	CASSFRGQPDEAFF
few	TRBD1	14	TRBV19	TRBJ1-4	TGTGCCAGTAGATCGGGACAGGGCCGTGAAAAACTGTTTTTT	CASRSGQGREKLFF
NA	NA	17	TRBV10-1	TRBJ2-3	TGCGCCAGCAGTGAGCAAAGATTGGACGGGAACGCAGATACGCAGTATTTT	CASSEQRLDGNADTQYF
NA	TRBD1	13	TRBV30	TRBJ2-7	TGTGCCTGGGAGACACAGGGGCGCTACGAGCAGTACTTC	CAWETQGRYEQYF
NA	NA	14	TRBV6-5	TRBJ2-7	TGTGCCAGCAGTCCCGGACACCACTCCTACGAGCAGTACTTC	CASSPGHHSYEQYF
NA	NA	14	TRBV27	TRBJ2-7	TGTGCCAGCAGTTTTGGGCTAGGGGTCTACGAGCAGTACTTC	CASSFGLGVYEQYF
NA	TRBD1	15	TRBV4-2	TRBJ1-1	TGTGCCAGCAGCACTCGGACAGGGGTGAACACTGAAGCTTTCTTT	CASSTRTGVNTEAFF
NA	NA	17	TRBV28	TRBJ2-6	TGTGCCAGCAGTTTACCCCGGCGGGGCTTTGGGGCCAACGTCCTGACTTTC	CASSLPRRGFGANVLTF
NA	NA	15	TRBV27	TRBJ2-2	TGTGCCAGCAGTTCCCCGACAGAGAACACCGGGGAGCTGTTTTTT	CASSSPTENTGELFF
NA	NA	15	TRBV11-3	TRBJ2-3	TGTGCCAGCAGCTTAGGTACCCCGGGCACAGATACGCAGTATTTT	CASSLGTPGTDTQYF
once	NA	15	TRBV11-1	TRBJ2-7	TGTGCCAGCAGCTTAGGAAGGGGCAGCTCCTACGAGCAGTACTTC	CASSLGRGSSYEQYF
NA	NA	13	TRBV13	TRBJ2-7	TGTGCCAGCAGCTTGGAGATTTTCGGGGGGCAGTACTTC	CASSLEIFGGQYF
NA	TRBD1	14	TRBV27	TRBJ1-2	TGTGCCAGCAGTTTAGGCGTCAGGGGGTATGGCTACACCTTC	CASSLGVRGYGYTF
once	NA	14	TRBV19	TRBJ1-2	TGTGCCAGTACCCCGACAGTCCTACTTTCTGGCTACACCTTC	CASTPTVLLSGYTF
NA	TRBD1	15	TRBV4-1	TRBJ1-1	TGCGCCAGCCGTGACAGGGATGGGGCGAACACTGAAGCTTTCTTT	CASRDRDGANTEAFF
NA	NA	13	TRBV10-3	TRBJ2-1	TGTGCCATCAGTGTAGCGGCCGGGTATGAGCAGTTCTTC	CAISVAAGYEQFF
NA	NA	13	TRBV27	TRBJ2-3	TGTGCCAGCAGTCTGACTAGTTCAGATACGCAGTATTTT	CASSLTSSDTQYF
NA	NA	11	TRBV20-1	TRBJ1-3	TGCAGTCTTTTCTTCGGAAACACCATATATTTT	CSLFFGNTIYF
NA	TRBD2	15	TRBV27	TRBJ2-5	TGTGCCAGCAGGTCTAGCGGGAGAGGCCAAGAGACCCAGTACTTC	CASRSSGRGQETQYF
NA	NA	15	TRBV30	TRBJ2-3	TGTGCCTGGTCCCCCCCCAGCGGGTTGACAGATACGCAGTATTTT	CAWSPPSGLTDTQYF
NA	NA	14	TRBV28	TRBJ1-1	TGTGCCAGCAGTTCCGCAGGGCGGAACACTGAAGCTTTCTTT	CASSSAGRNTEAFF
NA	NA	12	TRBV18	TRBJ2-7	TGTGCCAGCTCACCCTCTCTATACGAGCAGTACTTC	CASSPSLYEQYF
NA	NA	15	TRBV10-2	TRBJ1-5	TGCGCCAGCAGTGAGTCAGGGGGAAGCAATCAGCCCCAGCATTTT	CASSESGGSNQPQHF
NA	NA	11	TRBV6-5	TRBJ2-1	TGTGCCAGCAGTTACGGCTCTGAGCAGTTCTTC	CASSYGSEQFF
NA	NA	13	TRBV11-3	TRBJ1-1	TGTGCCAGCAGCTTACTGCGGGACACTGAAGCTTTCTTT	CASSLLRDTEAFF
NA	NA	15	TRBV5-1	TRBJ2-3	TGCGCCAGCAGCTGGGGAGGCTCTAGCACAGATACGCAGTATTTT	CASSWGGSSTDTQYF
NA	NA	13	TRBV28	TRBJ1-2	TGTGCCAGCAGTTTACCCCGTAACTATGGCTACACCTTC	CASSLPRNYGYTF